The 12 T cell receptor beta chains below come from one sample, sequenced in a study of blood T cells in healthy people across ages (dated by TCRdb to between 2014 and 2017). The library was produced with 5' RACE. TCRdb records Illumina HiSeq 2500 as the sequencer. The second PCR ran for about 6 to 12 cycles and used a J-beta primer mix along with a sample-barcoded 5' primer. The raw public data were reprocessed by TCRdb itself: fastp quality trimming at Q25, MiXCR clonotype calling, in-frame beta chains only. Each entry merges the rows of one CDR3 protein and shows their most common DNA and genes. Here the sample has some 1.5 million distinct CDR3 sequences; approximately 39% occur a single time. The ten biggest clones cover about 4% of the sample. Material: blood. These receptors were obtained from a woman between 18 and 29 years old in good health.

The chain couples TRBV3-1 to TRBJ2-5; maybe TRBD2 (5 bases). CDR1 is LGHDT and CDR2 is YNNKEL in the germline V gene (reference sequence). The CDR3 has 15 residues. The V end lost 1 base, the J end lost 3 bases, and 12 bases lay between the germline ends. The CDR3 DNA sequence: TGTGCCAGCAGCCAAGGATCCTCCGGGGAAGAGACCCAGTACTTC. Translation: CASSQGSSGEETQYF.

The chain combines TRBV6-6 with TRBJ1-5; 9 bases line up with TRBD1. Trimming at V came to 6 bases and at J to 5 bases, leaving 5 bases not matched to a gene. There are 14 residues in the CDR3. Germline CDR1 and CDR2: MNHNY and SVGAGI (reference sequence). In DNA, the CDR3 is TGTGCCAGCAGCCGGGACAGGGCGGATCAGCCCCAGCATTTT. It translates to CASSRDRADQPQHF.

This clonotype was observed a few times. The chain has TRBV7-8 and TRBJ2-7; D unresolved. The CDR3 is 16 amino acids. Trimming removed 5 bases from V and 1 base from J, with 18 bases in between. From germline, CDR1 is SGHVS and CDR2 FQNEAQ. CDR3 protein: CASSLPRSAESYEQYF. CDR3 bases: TGTGCCAGCAGCCTCCCTAGGTCGGCGGAGTCCTACGAGCAGTACTTC.

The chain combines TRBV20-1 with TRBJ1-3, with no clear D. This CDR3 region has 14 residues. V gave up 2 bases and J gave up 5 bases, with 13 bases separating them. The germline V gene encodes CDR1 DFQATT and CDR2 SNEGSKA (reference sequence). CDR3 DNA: TGCAGTGCTAGACCCTCAGCATCGAGAAACACCATATATTTT. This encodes CSARPSASRNTIYF.

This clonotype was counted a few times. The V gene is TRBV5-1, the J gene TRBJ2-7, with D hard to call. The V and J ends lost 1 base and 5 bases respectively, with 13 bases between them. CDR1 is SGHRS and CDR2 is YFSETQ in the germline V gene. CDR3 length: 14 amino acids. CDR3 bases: TGCGCCAGCAGCTTGAATTCGGACCTCGACGAGCAGTACTTC. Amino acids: CASSLNSDLDEQYF.

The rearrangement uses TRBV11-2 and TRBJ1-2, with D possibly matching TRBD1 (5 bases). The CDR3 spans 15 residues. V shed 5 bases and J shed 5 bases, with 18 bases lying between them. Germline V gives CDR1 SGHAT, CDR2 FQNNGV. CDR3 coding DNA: TGTGCCAGCAGCCCAAATCAGGGTTATGATTATGGCTACACCTTC. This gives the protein CASSPNQGYDYGYTF.

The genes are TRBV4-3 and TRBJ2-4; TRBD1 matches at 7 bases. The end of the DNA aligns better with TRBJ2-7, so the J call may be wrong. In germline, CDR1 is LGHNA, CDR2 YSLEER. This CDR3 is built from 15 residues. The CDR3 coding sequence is TGCGCCAGCAGCCAAGGCTTGAGGACAGGTGTCGAGCAGTACTTC. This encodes CASSQGLRTGVEQYF.

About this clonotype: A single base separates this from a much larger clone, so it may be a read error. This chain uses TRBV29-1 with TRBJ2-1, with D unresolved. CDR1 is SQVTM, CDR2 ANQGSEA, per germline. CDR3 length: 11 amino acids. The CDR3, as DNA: TGCAGCGTTGAAGAGAGCAATGCGCAGTTCTTC. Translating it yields CSVEESNAQFF.

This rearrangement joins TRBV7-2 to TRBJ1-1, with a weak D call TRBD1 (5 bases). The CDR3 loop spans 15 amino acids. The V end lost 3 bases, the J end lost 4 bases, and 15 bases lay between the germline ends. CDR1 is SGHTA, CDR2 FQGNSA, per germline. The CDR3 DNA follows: TGTGCCAGCAGCTTCTCCAGGGTGAGGGGCACTGAAGCTTTCTTT. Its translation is CASSFSRVRGTEAFF.

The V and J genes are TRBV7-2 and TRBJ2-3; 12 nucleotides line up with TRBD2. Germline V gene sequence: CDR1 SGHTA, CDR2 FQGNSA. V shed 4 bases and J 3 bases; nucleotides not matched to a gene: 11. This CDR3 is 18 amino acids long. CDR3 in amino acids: CASSSLRASGGATDTQYF. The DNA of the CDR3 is TGTGCCAGCAGCTCCCTGAGGGCTAGCGGGGGGGCTACAGATACGCAGTATTTT.

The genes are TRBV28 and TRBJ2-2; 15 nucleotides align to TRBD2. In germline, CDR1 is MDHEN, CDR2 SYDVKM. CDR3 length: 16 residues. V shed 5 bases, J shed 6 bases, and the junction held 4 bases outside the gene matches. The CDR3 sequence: CASSPGTSGRSGELFF. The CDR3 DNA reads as TGTGCCAGCAGTCCCGGGACTAGCGGGAGGTCCGGGGAGCTGTTTTTT.

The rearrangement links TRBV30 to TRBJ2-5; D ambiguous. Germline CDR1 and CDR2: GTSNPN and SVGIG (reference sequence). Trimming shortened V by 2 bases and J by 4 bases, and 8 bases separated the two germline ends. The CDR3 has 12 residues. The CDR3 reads CAWSILSETQYF. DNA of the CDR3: TGTGCCTGGAGTATTTTATCAGAGACCCAGTACTTC.